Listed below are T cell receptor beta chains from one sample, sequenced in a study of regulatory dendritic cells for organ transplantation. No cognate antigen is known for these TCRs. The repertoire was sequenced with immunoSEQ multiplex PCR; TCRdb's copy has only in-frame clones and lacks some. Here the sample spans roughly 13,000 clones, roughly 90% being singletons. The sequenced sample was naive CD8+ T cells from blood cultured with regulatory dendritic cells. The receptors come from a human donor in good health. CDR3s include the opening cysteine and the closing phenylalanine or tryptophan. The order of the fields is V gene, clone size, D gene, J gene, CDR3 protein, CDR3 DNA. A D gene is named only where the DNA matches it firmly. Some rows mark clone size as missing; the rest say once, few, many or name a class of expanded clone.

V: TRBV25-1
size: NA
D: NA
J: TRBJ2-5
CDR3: CASSGLGGYETQYF
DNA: TGTGCCAGCAGTGGACTGGGGGGATACGAGACCCAGTACTTC

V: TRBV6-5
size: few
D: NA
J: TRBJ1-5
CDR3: CASSSEDSNQPQHF
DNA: TGTGCCAGCAGTTCGGAAGATAGCAATCAGCCCCAGCATTTT

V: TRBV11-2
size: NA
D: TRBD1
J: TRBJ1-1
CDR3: CASPGTGGLSNTEAFF
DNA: TGTGCCAGTCCCGGGACAGGGGGTCTTTCGAACACTGAAGCTTTCTTT

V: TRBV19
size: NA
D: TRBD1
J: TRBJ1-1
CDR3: CATRKEGQGSSEAFF
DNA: TGTGCCACTCGTAAGGAAGGACAGGGGAGCTCTGAAGCTTTCTTT

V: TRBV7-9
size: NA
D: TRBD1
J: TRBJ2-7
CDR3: CASSGTGDEQYF
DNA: TGTGCCAGCAGTGGGACAGGGGACGAGCAGTACTTC

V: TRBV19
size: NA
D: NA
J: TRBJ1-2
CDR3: CASSITGRAEWGYTF
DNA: TGTGCCAGTAGTATAACAGGGAGGGCCGAATGGGGCTACACCTTC

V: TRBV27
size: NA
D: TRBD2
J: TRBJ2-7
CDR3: CASGRAVGEQYF
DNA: TGTGCCAGCGGGAGGGCAGTAGGCGAGCAGTACTTC

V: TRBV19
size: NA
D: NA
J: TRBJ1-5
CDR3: CASSIRDGGQPQHF
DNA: TGTGCCAGTAGTATCCGGGACGGGGGTCAGCCCCAGCATTTT

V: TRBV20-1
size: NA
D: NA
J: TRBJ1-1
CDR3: CSARDYTEAFF
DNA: TGCAGTGCTAGAGATTACACTGAAGCTTTCTTT

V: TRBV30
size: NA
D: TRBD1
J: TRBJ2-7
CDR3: CALKTGGNRYEQYF
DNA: TGTGCCCTAAAGACAGGGGGCAATCGCTACGAGCAGTACTTC

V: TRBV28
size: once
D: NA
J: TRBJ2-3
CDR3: CASSLSTTDTQYF
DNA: TGTGCCAGCAGTTTATCAACTACAGATACGCAGTATTTT

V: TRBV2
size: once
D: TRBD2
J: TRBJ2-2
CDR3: CASSDAGGPPGELFF
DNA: TGTGCCAGCAGTGATGCGGGAGGGCCCCCCGGGGAGCTGTTTTTT

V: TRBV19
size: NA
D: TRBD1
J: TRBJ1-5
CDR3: CASSIRGQGPWEPQHF
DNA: TGTGCCAGTAGTATCCGGGGACAGGGGCCTTGGGAGCCCCAGCATTTT

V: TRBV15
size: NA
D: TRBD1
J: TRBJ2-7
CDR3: CATSRDRGGANLNSYEQYF
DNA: TGTGCCACCAGCAGAGATCGAGGGGGCGCGAACCTCAACTCCTACGAGCAGTACTTC

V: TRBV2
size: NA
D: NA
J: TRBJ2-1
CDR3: CASSADVYNEQFF
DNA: TGTGCCAGCAGTGCAGACGTTTACAATGAGCAGTTCTTC

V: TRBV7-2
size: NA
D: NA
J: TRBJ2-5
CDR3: CASSLAIGGKETQYF
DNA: TGTGCCAGCAGCTTAGCGATTGGCGGCAAAGAGACCCAGTACTTC

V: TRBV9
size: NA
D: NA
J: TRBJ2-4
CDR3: CASSEGTLAKNIQYF
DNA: TGTGCCAGCAGCGAGGGGACATTAGCCAAAAACATTCAGTACTTC

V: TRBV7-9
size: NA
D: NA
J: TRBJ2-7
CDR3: CASSLVAAPYEQYF
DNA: TGTGCCAGCAGCTTAGTCGCAGCGCCCTACGAGCAGTACTTC

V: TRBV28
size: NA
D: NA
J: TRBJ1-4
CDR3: CASSPRSSLPGPKKLFF
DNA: TGTGCCAGCAGTCCACGCAGTTCGCTTCCGGGCCCGAAAAAACTGTTTTTT

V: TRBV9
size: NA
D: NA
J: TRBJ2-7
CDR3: CASSAPTADPYEQYF
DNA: TGTGCCAGCAGCGCCCCTACAGCAGACCCCTACGAGCAGTACTTC

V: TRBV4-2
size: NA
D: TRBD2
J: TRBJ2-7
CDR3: CASSLGQSGGSYEQYF
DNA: TGTGCCAGCAGCCTTGGTCAGAGCGGGGGGTCCTACGAGCAGTACTTC

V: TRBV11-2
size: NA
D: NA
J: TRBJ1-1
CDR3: CASSGQTSLITEAFF
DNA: TGTGCCAGCAGCGGACAGACATCCTTGATCACTGAAGCTTTCTTT

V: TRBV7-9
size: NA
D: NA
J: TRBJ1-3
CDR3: CASSFFGRLDSGNTIYF
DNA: TGTGCCAGCAGCTTTTTTGGGAGGCTGGACTCTGGAAACACCATATATTTT

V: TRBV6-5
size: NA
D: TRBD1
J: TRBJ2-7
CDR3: CASSYGTGEYEQYF
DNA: TGTGCCAGCAGTTACGGGACAGGGGAATACGAGCAGTACTTC

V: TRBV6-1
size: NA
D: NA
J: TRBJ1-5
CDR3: CASSARDGRFGNQPQHF
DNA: TGTGCCAGCAGTGCCAGGGACGGTCGTTTCGGCAATCAGCCCCAGCATTTT

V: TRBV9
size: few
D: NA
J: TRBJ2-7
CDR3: CASSGTDYEQYF
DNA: TGTGCCAGCAGCGGGACAGACTACGAGCAGTACTTC

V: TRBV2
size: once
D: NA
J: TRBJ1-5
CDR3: CASSEAGVGQPQHF
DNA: TGTGCCAGCAGTGAAGCAGGGGTGGGTCAGCCCCAGCATTTT

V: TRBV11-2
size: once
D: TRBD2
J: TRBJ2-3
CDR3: CASSLEGTTTKDTQYF
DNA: TGTGCCAGCAGCTTAGAAGGGACTACGACTAAAGATACGCAGTATTTT

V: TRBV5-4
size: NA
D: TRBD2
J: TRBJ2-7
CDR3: CASSSGLDVYEQYF
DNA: TGTGCCAGCAGCTCCGGACTAGATGTCTACGAGCAGTACTTC

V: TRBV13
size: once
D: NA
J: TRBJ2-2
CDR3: CASSLGEGGMLNTGELFF
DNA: TGTGCCAGCAGCTTAGGAGAGGGGGGGATGTTGAACACCGGGGAGCTGTTTTTT